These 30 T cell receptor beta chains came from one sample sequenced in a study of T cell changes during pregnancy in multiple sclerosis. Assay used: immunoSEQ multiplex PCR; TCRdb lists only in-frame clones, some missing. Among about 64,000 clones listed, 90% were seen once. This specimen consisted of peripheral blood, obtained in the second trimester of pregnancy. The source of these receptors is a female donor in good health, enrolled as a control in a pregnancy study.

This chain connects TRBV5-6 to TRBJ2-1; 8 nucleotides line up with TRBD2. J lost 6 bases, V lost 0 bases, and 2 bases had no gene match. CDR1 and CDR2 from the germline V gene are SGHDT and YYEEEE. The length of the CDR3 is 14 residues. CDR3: CASSLELAANEQFF. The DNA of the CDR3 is TGTGCCAGCAGCTTGGAACTAGCGGCCAATGAGCAGTTCTTC. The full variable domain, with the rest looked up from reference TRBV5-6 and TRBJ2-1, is DAGVTQSPTHLIKTRGQQVTLRCSPKSGHDTVSWYQQALGQGPQFIFQYYEEEERQRGNFPDRFSGHQFPNYSSELNVNALLLGDSALYLCASSLELAANEQFFGPGTRLTVL.

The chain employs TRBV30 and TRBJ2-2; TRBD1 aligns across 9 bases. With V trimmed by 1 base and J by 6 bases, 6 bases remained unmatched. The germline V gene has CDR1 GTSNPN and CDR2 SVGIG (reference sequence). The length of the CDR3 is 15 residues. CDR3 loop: CAWSDRDRVSGELFF. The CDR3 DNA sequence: TGTGCCTGGAGTGACCGGGACAGGGTTTCCGGGGAGCTGTTTTTT. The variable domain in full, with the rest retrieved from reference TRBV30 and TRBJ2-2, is SQTIHQWPATLVQPVGSPLSLECTVEGTSNPNLYWYRQAAGRGLQLLFYSVGIGQISSEVPQNLSASRPQDRQFILSSKKLLLSDSGFYLCAWSDRDRVSGELFFGEGSRLTVL.

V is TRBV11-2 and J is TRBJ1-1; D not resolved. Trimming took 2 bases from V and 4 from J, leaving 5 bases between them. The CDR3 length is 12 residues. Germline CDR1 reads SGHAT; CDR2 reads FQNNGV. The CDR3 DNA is TGTGCCAGCAGCTTAACGGGCACTGAAGCTTTCTTT. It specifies CASSLTGTEAFF.

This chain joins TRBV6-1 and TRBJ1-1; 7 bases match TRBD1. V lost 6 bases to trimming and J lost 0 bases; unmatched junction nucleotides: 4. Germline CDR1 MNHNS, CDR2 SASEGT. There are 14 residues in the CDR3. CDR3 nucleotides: TGTGCCAGCAGCATGACAGGGTTGAACACTGAAGCTTTCTTT. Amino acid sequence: CASSMTGLNTEAFF.

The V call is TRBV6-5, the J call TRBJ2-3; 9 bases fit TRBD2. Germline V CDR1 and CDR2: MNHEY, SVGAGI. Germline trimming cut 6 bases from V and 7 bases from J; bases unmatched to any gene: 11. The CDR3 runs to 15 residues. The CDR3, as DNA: TGTGCCAGCAGGCCCTTTCTAGCGGGACCGAATACGCAGTATTTT. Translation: CASRPFLAGPNTQYF.

CDR3 residues: CASRTSGDPGTQYF. CDR3 nucleotide sequence: TGTGCCAGTAGGACTAGCGGGGACCCAGGGACCCAGTACTTC. V usage is TRBV2 and J usage is TRBJ2-5; 12 bases agree with TRBD2. V was clipped by 9 bases and J by 7 bases; unmatched bases: 9. There are 14 residues in the CDR3. Per the germline V gene, CDR1 is SNHLY and CDR2 is FYNNEI.

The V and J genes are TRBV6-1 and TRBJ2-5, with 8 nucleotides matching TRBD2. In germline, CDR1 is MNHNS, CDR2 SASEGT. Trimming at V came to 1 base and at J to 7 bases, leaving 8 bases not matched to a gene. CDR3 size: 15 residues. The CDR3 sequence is CASSEGASGPLTQYF. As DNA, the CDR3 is TGTGCCAGCAGTGAAGGGGCTAGCGGGCCTCTGACCCAGTACTTC.

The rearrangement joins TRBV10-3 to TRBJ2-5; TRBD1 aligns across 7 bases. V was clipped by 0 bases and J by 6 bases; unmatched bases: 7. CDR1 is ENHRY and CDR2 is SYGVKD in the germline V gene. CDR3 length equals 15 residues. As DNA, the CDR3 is TGTGCCATCAGTGAGTCGACTGGGGACAGCAAGACCCAGTACTTC. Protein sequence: CAISESTGDSKTQYF.

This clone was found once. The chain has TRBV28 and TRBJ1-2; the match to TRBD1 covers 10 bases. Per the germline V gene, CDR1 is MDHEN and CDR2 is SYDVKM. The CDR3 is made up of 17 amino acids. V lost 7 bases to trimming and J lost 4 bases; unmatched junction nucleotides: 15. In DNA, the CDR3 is TGTGCCAGCACCCCAGGGGACCGGGACAGGGGTGGCTATGGCTACACCTTC. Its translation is CASTPGDRDRGGYGYTF.

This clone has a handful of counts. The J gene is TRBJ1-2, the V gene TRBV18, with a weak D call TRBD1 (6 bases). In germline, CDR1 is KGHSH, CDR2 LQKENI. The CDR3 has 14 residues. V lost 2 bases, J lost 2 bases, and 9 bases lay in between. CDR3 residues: CASSPEQGNYGYTF. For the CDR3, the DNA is TGTGCCAGCTCACCAGAACAGGGAAACTATGGCTACACCTTC.

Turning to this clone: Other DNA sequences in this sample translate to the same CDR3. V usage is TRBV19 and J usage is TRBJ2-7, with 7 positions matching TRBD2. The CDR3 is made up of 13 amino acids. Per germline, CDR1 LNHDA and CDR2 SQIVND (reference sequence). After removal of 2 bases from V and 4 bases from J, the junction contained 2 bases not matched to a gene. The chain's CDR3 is CASSILGGYEQYF. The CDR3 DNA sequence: TGTGCCAGTAGTATACTGGGGGGGTACGAGCAGTACTTC.

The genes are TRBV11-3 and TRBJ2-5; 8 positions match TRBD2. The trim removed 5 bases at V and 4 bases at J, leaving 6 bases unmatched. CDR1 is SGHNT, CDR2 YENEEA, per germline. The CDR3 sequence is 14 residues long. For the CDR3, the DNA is TGTGCCAGCAGCAATTCCCGGGAGGGAGAGACCCAGTACTTC. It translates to CASSNSREGETQYF.

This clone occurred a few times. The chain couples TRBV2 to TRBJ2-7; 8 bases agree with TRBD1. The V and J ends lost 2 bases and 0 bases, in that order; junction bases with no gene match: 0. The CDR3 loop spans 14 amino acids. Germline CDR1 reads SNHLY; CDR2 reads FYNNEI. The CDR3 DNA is TGTGCCAGCAGTGAACAGGGGGCCTCCTACGAGCAGTACTTC. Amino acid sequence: CASSEQGASYEQYF.

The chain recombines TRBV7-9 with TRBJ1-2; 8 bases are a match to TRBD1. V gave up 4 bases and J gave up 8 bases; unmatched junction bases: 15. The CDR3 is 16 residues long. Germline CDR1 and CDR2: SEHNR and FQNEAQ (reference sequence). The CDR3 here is CASSSAGGSLGGGYTF. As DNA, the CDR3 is TGTGCCAGCAGCTCGGCAGGGGGCTCTTTGGGGGGCGGCTACACCTTC.

The CDR3 DNA sequence: TGTGCCAGCAGCCAACAGGGAATTTCATACGAGCAGTACTTC. Amino acid sequence: CASSQQGISYEQYF. V and J are TRBV5-6 and TRBJ2-7, with a possible D match to TRBD1 (6 bases). This CDR3 contains 14 residues. Trimming shortened V by 4 bases and J by 4 bases, and 15 bases separated the two germline ends. Germline V gene sequence: CDR1 SGHDT, CDR2 YYEEEE.

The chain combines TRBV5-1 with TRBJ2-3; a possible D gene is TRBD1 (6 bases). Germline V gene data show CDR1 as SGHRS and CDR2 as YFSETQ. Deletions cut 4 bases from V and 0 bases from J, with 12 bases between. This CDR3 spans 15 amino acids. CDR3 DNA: TGCGCCAGCAGCACCTGGACAGTTAGCACAGATACGCAGTATTTT. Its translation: CASSTWTVSTDTQYF.

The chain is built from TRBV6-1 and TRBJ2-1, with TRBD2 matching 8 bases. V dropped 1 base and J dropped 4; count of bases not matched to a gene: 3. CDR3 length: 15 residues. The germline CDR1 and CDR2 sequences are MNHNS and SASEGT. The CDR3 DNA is TGTGCCAGCAGTGAAGTTAGCGGGACGTACAATGAGCAGTTCTTC. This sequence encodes CASSEVSGTYNEQFF.

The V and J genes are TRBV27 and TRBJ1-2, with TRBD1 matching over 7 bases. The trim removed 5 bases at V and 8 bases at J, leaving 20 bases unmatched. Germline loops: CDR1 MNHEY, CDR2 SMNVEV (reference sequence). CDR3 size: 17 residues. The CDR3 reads CASSLIGVPDRMGGYTF. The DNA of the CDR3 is TGTGCCAGCAGTCTGATCGGGGTACCGGACAGGATGGGGGGCTACACCTTC.

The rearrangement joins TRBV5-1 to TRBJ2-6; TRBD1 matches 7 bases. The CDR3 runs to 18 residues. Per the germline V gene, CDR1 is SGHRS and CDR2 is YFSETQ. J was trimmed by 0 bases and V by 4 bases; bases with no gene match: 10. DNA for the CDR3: TGCGCCAGCAGCGGTTGGGGGACAGCAGTCTCTGGGGCCAACGTCCTGACTTTC. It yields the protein CASSGWGTAVSGANVLTF.

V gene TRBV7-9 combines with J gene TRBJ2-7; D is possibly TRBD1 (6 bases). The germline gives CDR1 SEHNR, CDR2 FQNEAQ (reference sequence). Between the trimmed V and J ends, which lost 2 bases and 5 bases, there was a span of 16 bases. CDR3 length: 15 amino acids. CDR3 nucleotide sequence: TGTGCCAGCAGCTTATCACAGGGAGTGGCGAACGAGCAGTACTTC. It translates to CASSLSQGVANEQYF.

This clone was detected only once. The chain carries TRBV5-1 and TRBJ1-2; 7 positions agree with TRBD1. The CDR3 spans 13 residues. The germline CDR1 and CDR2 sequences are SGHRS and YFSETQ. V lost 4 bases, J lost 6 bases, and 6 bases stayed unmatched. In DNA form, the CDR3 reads TGCGCCAGCAGCGGATTAACAGGGGATGGCTACACCTTC. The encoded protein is CASSGLTGDGYTF.

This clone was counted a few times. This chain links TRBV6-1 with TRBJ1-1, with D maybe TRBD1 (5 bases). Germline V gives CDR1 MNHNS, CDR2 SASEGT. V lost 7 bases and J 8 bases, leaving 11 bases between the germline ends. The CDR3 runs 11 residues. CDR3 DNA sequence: TGTGCCAGCAATGACCAGGGCGAAGCTTTCTTT. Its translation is CASNDQGEAFF.

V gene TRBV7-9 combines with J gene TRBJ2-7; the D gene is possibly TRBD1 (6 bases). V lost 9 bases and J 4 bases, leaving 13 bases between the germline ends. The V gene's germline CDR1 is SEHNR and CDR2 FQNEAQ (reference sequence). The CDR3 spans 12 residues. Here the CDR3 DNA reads TGTGCCAGTTACAGGGTCCCATACGAGCAGTACTTC. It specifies CASYRVPYEQYF.

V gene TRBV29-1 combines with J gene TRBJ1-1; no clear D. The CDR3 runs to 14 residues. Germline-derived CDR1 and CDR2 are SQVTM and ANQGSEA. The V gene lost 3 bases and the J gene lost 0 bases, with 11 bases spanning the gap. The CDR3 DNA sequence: TGCAGCGTTGAGGCATTATCAGTGAACACTGAAGCTTTCTTT. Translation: CSVEALSVNTEAFF. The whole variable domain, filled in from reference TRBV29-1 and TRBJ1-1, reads SAVISQKPSRDICQRGTSLTIQCQVDSQVTMMFWYRQQPGQSLTLIATANQGSEATYESGFVIDKFPISRPNLTFSTLTVSNMSPEDSSIYLCSVEALSVNTEAFFGQGTRLTVV.

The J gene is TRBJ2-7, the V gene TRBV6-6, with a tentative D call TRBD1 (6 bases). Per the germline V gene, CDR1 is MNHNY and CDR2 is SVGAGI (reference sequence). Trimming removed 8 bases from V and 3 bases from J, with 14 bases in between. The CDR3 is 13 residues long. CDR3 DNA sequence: TGTGCCAGCGACCGGGACAAGCTCTACGAGCAGTACTTC. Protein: CASDRDKLYEQYF.

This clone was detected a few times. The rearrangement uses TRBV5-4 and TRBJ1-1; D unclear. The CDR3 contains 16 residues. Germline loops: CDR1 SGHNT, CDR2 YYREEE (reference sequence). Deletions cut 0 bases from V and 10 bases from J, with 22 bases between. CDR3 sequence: CASSLAGLSLTVGAFF. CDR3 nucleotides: TGTGCCAGCAGCTTGGCCGGGTTAAGCCTAACGGTAGGAGCTTTCTTT.

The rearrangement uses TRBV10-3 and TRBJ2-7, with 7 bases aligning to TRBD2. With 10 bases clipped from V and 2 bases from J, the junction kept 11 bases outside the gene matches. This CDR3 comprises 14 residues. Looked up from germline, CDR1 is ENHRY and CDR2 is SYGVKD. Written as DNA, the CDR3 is TGTGCCACCTCTGGACTAGTGAGGGCCTACGAGCAGTACTTC. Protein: CATSGLVRAYEQYF.

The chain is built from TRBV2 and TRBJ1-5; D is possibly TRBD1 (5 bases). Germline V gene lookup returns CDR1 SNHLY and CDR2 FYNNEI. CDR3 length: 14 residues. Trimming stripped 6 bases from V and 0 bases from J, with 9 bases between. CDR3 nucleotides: TGTGCCAGCAGAGAGACAGTTAGCAATCAGCCCCAGCATTTT. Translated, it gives CASRETVSNQPQHF.

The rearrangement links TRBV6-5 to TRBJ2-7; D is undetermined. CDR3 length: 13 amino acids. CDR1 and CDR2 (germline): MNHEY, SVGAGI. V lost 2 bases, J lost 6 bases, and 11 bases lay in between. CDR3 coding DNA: TGTGCCAGCAGTTACACAGAGTACCGCGAGCAGTACTTC. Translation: CASSYTEYREQYF.

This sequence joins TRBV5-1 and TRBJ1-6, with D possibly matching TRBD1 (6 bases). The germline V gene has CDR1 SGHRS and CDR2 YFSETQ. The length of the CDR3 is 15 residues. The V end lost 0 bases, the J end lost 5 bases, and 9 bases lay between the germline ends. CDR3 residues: CASSLEGQDNSPLHF. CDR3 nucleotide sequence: TGCGCCAGCAGCTTGGAGGGACAAGATAATTCACCCCTCCACTTT.